These 12 T cell receptor beta chains were all obtained from the same sample, sequenced in a study of T cell repertoires in cytomegalovirus infection. TCRdb fed the reads into MiXCR, producing one record per CDR3 protein. Of roughly 860,000 distinct CDR3 sequences in the sample, approximately 32% were seen once. No antigen has been assigned to these receptors. Here the sequenced sample was cultured CD8+ T cells from PBMCs, taken from culture after CMV antigen stimulation. The receptors here all came from a human donor in good health (CMV status not recorded). Some clones in this sample may be carry-over from other donors' samples.

The J gene is TRBJ2-4, the V gene TRBV9, with 10 bases that match TRBD2. The ends lost 3 bases at V and 3 bases at J; junction bases unmatched: 3. CDR1 and CDR2 (germline): SGDLS, YYNGEE. The CDR3 runs 15 residues. The CDR3 sequence: CASSASGGVKNIQYF. CDR3 DNA: TGTGCCAGCAGCGCCAGCGGGGGGGTCAAAAACATTCAGTACTTC.

V usage is TRBV24-1 and J usage is TRBJ1-1; tentative D call: TRBD1 (6 bases). The germline V gene has CDR1 KGHDR and CDR2 SFDVKD. This CDR3 is 11 amino acids long. V dropped 9 bases and J dropped 7 bases, with 11 bases sitting between them. The CDR3 DNA sequence: TGTGCCACCGACGGGGGCGGTGAAGCTTTCTTT. This encodes CATDGGGEAFF.

This clonotype appeared a few times. The rearrangement links TRBV27 to TRBJ2-5, with 11 bases that match TRBD2. J gave up 3 bases and V 5 bases, and 17 bases lay outside the gene matches. Germline V gives CDR1 MNHEY, CDR2 SMNVEV (reference sequence). The CDR3 totals 19 residues. The DNA of the CDR3 is TGTGCCAGCAGTAAAAACCACCGGGCTAGCGGGGGGTTTGAAGAGACCCAGTACTTC. Translation gives CASSKNHRASGGFEETQYF.

This chain uses TRBV5-1 with TRBJ2-4; 11 positions match TRBD1. Germline trimming cut 2 bases from V and 8 bases from J; bases unmatched to any gene: 3. Germline values: CDR1 SGHRS, CDR2 YFSETQ. This CDR3 spans 14 amino acids. The CDR3 loop is CASSFGQGADIQYF. The CDR3 DNA follows: TGCGCCAGCAGCTTTGGACAGGGGGCTGACATTCAGTACTTC.

This clonotype was counted many times. J is TRBJ1-2 and V is TRBV7-9; 7 positions match TRBD1. The CDR3 loop spans 15 amino acids. Per germline, CDR1 SEHNR and CDR2 FQNEAQ (reference sequence). V shed 4 bases, J shed 2 bases, and the junction held 7 bases outside the gene matches. CDR3: CASSSFRQGNYGYTF. The CDR3 region has the DNA TGTGCCAGCAGCTCCTTTCGACAGGGAAACTATGGCTACACCTTC.

V gene TRBV4-3 combines with J gene TRBJ1-5; 7 bases line up with TRBD1. Germline V lookup: CDR1 LGHNA, CDR2 YSLEER. The CDR3 consists of 16 residues. V gave up 1 base and J gave up 2 bases; unmatched junction bases: 5. CDR3 nucleotide sequence: TGCGCCAGCAGCCAAGTAGGGGGCCGGGGCAATCAGCCCCAGCATTTT. It yields the protein CASSQVGGRGNQPQHF.

The chain recombines TRBV2 with TRBJ2-1; 7 bases fit TRBD2. V shed 7 bases and J 9 bases; nucleotides not matched to a gene: 6. CDR3 length equals 12 residues. Germline-derived CDR1 and CDR2 are SNHLY and FYNNEI. CDR3 sequence (DNA): TGTGCCAGCACGACGGGGGGAGGTGAGCAGTTCTTC. Translation: CASTTGGGEQFF.

This clonotype was picked up a small number of times. The V and J genes are TRBV19 and TRBJ1-5, with 8 positions matching TRBD1. CDR3 length: 14 residues. Trimming took 5 bases from V and 4 from J; bases not matched to a gene: 4. CDR1 and CDR2 from the germline V gene are LNHDA and SQIVND (reference sequence). The CDR3 reads CASSPGGLNQPQHF. The CDR3, as DNA: TGTGCCAGTAGTCCAGGGGGCCTAAATCAGCCCCAGCATTTT. Based on the CDR3 plus reference TRBV19 and TRBJ1-5, the full variable domain is DGGITQSPKYLFRKEGQNVTLSCEQNLNHDAMYWYRQDPGQGLRLIYYSQIVNDFQKGDIAEGYSVSREKKESFPLTVTSAQKNPTAFYLCASSPGGLNQPQHFGDGTRLSIL.

V is TRBV27 and J is TRBJ1-5; no clear D gene. CDR3 length: 20 residues. Trimming shortened V by 4 bases and J by 2 bases, and 27 bases separated the two germline ends. Looked up from germline, CDR1 is MNHEY and CDR2 is SMNVEV (reference sequence). The CDR3 region is CASSYPMPLDGPLGNQPQHF. DNA for the CDR3: TGTGCCAGCAGTTATCCGATGCCTCTTGACGGGCCCCTAGGCAATCAGCCCCAGCATTTT.

The genes are TRBV14 and TRBJ2-7; D perhaps matches TRBD2 (5 bases). This CDR3 comprises 16 residues. CDR1 and CDR2 (germline): SGHDN, FVKESK. Trimming pared 1 base from V and 2 bases from J, leaving 15 bases between. This chain's CDR3 is CASSQVDGVNPYEQYF. CDR3 nucleotide sequence: TGTGCCAGCAGCCAAGTCGACGGGGTGAACCCCTACGAGCAGTACTTC.

The chain uses TRBV6-5 and TRBJ1-2; no definite D call. This CDR3 region has 16 residues. Germline V gives CDR1 MNHEY, CDR2 SVGAGI. The V end was cut by 5 bases, the J end by 1 base, with 17 bases between. The CDR3 region is CASSTHNSALNYGYTF. The CDR3, as DNA: TGTGCCAGCAGTACCCACAATTCCGCGCTTAACTATGGCTACACCTTC.

The CDR3 DNA sequence: TGTGCCAACAGCCTAGCGGGGGGGCCTTACGAGCAGTACGTC. It is translated as CANSLAGGPYEQYV. The chain joins TRBV7-2 to TRBJ2-7; 12 bases agree with TRBD2. This CDR3 is 14 amino acids long. Germline lookup yields CDR1 SGHTA and CDR2 FQGNSA.